The TCR beta chain described here comes from a study of T cells in Graves' hyperthyroidism and ophthalmopathy. For the study at large: At initial diagnosis, before any treatment had begun, peripheral blood was obtained.

There were TCR beta CDR3 regions amplified from RNA transcripts. Carried out on the TCR CDR3, a first-round RT-PCR used the HTBI primer set. TCRdb re-analysed the multiplex PCR reads in MiXCR, keeping a single row per CDR3 protein. The profile shows 600,000 to 850,000 distinct CDR3 sequences, around 20% of them singletons. Trimming took 3 bases from V and 0 from J; bases not matched to a gene: 7. The length of the CDR3 is 18 residues. Germline V CDR1 and CDR2: SGDLS, YYNGEE. A note on this clonotype: Its cognate antigen is unknown.

Study results and limitations: Also found in blood were most expanded thyroid clonotypes above 0.001.

Diagnosis relied on clinical symptoms, serum thyroxine and TRAb, thyroid ultrasound and orbital computed tomography. The sample of blood was obtained at first hyperthyroidism diagnosis (before any ophthalmopathy symptoms). The sample consisted of blood. The clonotype was recovered from a woman aged 50 to 60 with Graves' hyperthyroidism that later progressed to Graves' ophthalmopathy. V usage is TRBV9 and J usage is TRBJ2-3, with 13 positions matching TRBD2. CDR3 nucleotides: TGTGCCAGCAGCGGGACTAGCGGGGGCCTCGATAGCACAGATACGCAGTATTTT. Protein: CASSGTSGGLDSTDTQYF.